This is a list of T cell receptor beta chains from one sample in a study of HIV-infected patients and healthy controls. TCRdb re-called the 5' RACE reads through MiXCR, storing one row per CDR3 protein. The table records tens of thousands of distinct CDR3 sequences, under 9.5% of them present only once. Sequencing input: blood. The receptors here all came from an adult in good health. Each CDR3 is given with its conserved first and last residue. The order of the fields is D gene, V gene, J gene, CDR3 length, clone size, CDR3 protein, CDR3 DNA. D genes are given only for firm matches. Clone size is not always given. Where it is, it says once, few, many or a class for expanded clones.

D: -
V: TRBV11-3
J: TRBJ2-1
length: 14
size: many
CDR3: CASSLGRESDEQFF
DNA: TGTGCCAGCAGCTTGGGCAGGGAAAGCGATGAGCAGTTCTTC

D: -
V: TRBV20-1
J: TRBJ1-4
length: 12
size: many
CDR3: CSAAGANEKLFF
DNA: TGCAGTGCTGCCGGGGCCAATGAAAAACTGTTTTTT

D: TRBD2
V: TRBV10-3
J: TRBJ2-1
length: 16
size: many
CDR3: CAISLTSGGLYNEQFF
DNA: TGTGCCATCAGTTTGACTAGCGGGGGGCTTTACAATGAGCAGTTCTTC

D: -
V: TRBV13
J: TRBJ2-2
length: 19
size: many
CDR3: CASSLDIPSRDQNTGELFF
DNA: TGTGCCAGCAGCCTTGATATCCCCTCCAGGGATCAGAACACCGGGGAGCTGTTTTTT

D: -
V: TRBV7-9
J: TRBJ2-2
length: 17
size: many
CDR3: CASSLVGGYANTGELFF
DNA: TGTGCCAGCAGCTTGGTGGGCGGCTACGCGAACACCGGGGAGCTGTTTTTT

D: -
V: TRBV14
J: TRBJ1-2
length: 13
size: many
CDR3: CASSPTKDYGYTF
DNA: TGTGCCAGCAGCCCTACCAAAGACTATGGCTACACCTTC

D: TRBD1
V: TRBV6-5
J: TRBJ2-3
length: 14
size: few
CDR3: CASSWGQVSDTQYF
DNA: TGTGCCAGCAGTTGGGGACAGGTATCAGATACGCAGTATTTT

D: -
V: TRBV18
J: TRBJ2-2
length: 14
size: -
CDR3: CASSLGQNTGELFF
DNA: TGTGCCAGCTCACTAGGACAGAACACCGGGGAGCTGTTTTTT

D: -
V: TRBV29-1
J: TRBJ2-6
length: 16
size: -
CDR3: CSVGSKGSGGANVLTF
DNA: TGCAGCGTTGGTTCTAAGGGGTCTGGAGGGGCCAACGTCCTGACTTTC

D: -
V: TRBV29-1
J: TRBJ1-1
length: 14
size: many
CDR3: CSVGLGLPVTEAFF
DNA: TGCAGCGTTGGTTTAGGTCTACCTGTCACTGAAGCTTTCTTT

D: TRBD1
V: TRBV6-5
J: TRBJ2-7
length: 12
size: many
CDR3: CASSRDRGEQYF
DNA: TGTGCCAGCAGCCGCGACAGGGGCGAGCAGTACTTC

D: -
V: TRBV14
J: TRBJ2-5
length: 15
size: medium-sized
CDR3: CASSQDGAGDETQYF
DNA: TGTGCCAGCAGCCAAGATGGCGCAGGGGATGAGACCCAGTACTTC

D: TRBD1
V: TRBV12-3/TRBV12-4
J: TRBJ1-5
length: 16
size: -
CDR3: CASSTRQGRNNQPQHF
DNA: TGTGCCAGCAGTACCCGACAGGGACGCAACAATCAGCCCCAGCATTTT